The rows below give T cell receptor beta chains drawn from one sample of a study of T cells in Graves' hyperthyroidism and ophthalmopathy. TCRdb re-analysed the multiplex PCR reads in MiXCR, keeping a single row per CDR3 protein. The sample has some 560,000 distinct CDR3 sequences; 12% to 15% are singletons. The sequenced material came from blood. Receptor source: a middle-aged woman with Graves' hyperthyroidism. Each CDR3 is given with its conserved first and last residue. D genes are given only for firm matches. Only some rows state a clone size, as once, few, many or a class for expanded clones.

J gene,D gene,V gene,clone size,CDR3 DNA,CDR3 protein
TRBJ2-1,.,TRBV12-3/TRBV12-4,many,TGTGCCAGCAGCTTACCCCGGACGACGCCTTTTGAGCAGTTCTTC,CASSLPRTTPFEQFF
TRBJ1-6,.,TRBV7-9,many,TGTGCCAGCAGCTTGGGAGGTTCGGGTTCACCCCTCCACTTT,CASSLGGSGSPLHF
TRBJ2-1,TRBD1,TRBV20-1,many,TGCAGTGCTAGAATTCCGGGACAGGGAACCAATGAGCAGTTCTTC,CSARIPGQGTNEQFF
TRBJ2-1,TRBD2,TRBV19,.,TGTGCCAGTAGTATGACTAGCGGGAGATGGTATGAGCAGTTCTTC,CASSMTSGRWYEQFF
TRBJ2-5,TRBD1,TRBV29-1,.,TGCAGCGTGACAGGGGTCAGAGAGACCCAGTACTTC,CSVTGVRETQYF
TRBJ2-1,.,TRBV5-1,many,TGCGCCAGCAGCCCAGGGGAAGTTTTGTATGAGCAGTTCTTC,CASSPGEVLYEQFF
TRBJ1-2,.,TRBV6-1,few,TGTGCCAGCAGTCCCGGGGGCTATGTGGAGGGCTACACCTTC,CASSPGGYVEGYTF
TRBJ2-2,TRBD2,TRBV4-2,.,TGTGCCAGCAGCCAAGATGTTCGGGGGGCCGGGGAGCTGTTTTTT,CASSQDVRGAGELFF
TRBJ1-5,.,TRBV2,many,TGTGCCAGCAGTGGGCGGGCGACTAGCAATCAGCCCCAGCATTTT,CASSGRATSNQPQHF
TRBJ2-6,.,TRBV2,few,TGTGCCAGCAGTGAAGGGTCAGGGGCTGGGGCCAACGTCCTGACTTTC,CASSEGSGAGANVLTF
TRBJ2-1,TRBD2,TRBV9,many,TGTGCCAGCAGCGTTGAGGCGGGACTAGGTTTCAATGAGCAGTTCTTC,CASSVEAGLGFNEQFF
TRBJ2-5,.,TRBV25-1,.,TGTGCCAGCAGTGAATTCCGTGTTTGGGAGACCCAGTACTTC,CASSEFRVWETQYF
TRBJ1-6,.,TRBV7-2,few,TGTGCCAGCAGCTCCGGACAGATTTATAATTCACCCCTCCACTTT,CASSSGQIYNSPLHF
TRBJ2-7,.,TRBV11-2,many,TGTGCCAGCAGCAACGAGGGCAGCCTGGGGGAACAGTACTTC,CASSNEGSLGEQYF
TRBJ2-1,.,TRBV7-3,.,TGTGCCAGCAGTCCCCGGGTTAGGGTCTACAATGAGCAGTTCTTC,CASSPRVRVYNEQFF
TRBJ2-7,TRBD1,TRBV29-1,.,TGCAGCGTTGGGGGACAGAGCTCCTACGAGCAGTACTTC,CSVGGQSSYEQYF
TRBJ1-2,.,TRBV29-1,.,TGCAGCGTTGCTCAGAGCCTTAACTATGGCTACACCTTC,CSVAQSLNYGYTF
TRBJ1-3,.,TRBV19,.,TGTGCCAGTAGTATTGCCCCTTGGACGGGAAACACCATATATTTT,CASSIAPWTGNTIYF
TRBJ2-7,TRBD2,TRBV2,many,TGTGCCAGCAGTGAAGCCAGCGGGAGGATATACGAGCAGTACTTC,CASSEASGRIYEQYF
TRBJ2-4,TRBD1,TRBV18,many,TGTGCCAGCTCAAATCCGGGACAGGGGGACATTCAGTACTTC,CASSNPGQGDIQYF
TRBJ2-3,.,TRBV5-1,.,TGCGCCAGCAGCCCGGGATGGGATACGCAGTATTTT,CASSPGWDTQYF
TRBJ2-5,TRBD1,TRBV27,many,TGTGCCAGTAAAAGGGACAGCCATGGGACCCAGTACTTC,CASKRDSHGTQYF
TRBJ1-1,.,TRBV29-1,few,TGCAGCGTTGAACAGGGTGTAGGAGCTTTCTTT,CSVEQGVGAFF
TRBJ2-5,.,TRBV28,many,TGTGCCAGCAGCCCGCCACATCGACGGGGCGGAGAGACCCAGTACTTC,CASSPPHRRGGETQYF
TRBJ2-5,.,TRBV18,many,TGTGCCAGCTCACCGGCCGGGAACGGCCAAGAGACCCAGTACTTC,CASSPAGNGQETQYF
TRBJ2-1,TRBD2,TRBV11-1,many,TGTGCCAGCAGCCTTTGGGTTAGCGGGAGCTTCTCCTACAATGAGCAGTTCTTC,CASSLWVSGSFSYNEQFF
TRBJ2-5,.,TRBV7-2,many,TGTGCCAGCAGCTTCCGGCCTAATCCTCAAGAGACCCAGTACTTC,CASSFRPNPQETQYF
TRBJ2-5,TRBD1,TRBV24-1,many,TGTGCCACCAGTGATAGTCCGGGACAGGGGACGGAGACCCAGTACTTC,CATSDSPGQGTETQYF
TRBJ2-1,.,TRBV15,.,TGTGCCACCAGCAGACCGACAGAGAGCGAGTTCTTC,CATSRPTESEFF
TRBJ1-1,.,TRBV30,many,TGTGCCTGGAGGTCACAGGGGAACACTGAAGCTTTCTTT,CAWRSQGNTEAFF
TRBJ2-2,.,TRBV9,once,TGTGCCAGCAGCGTAGAGGGGCTAGTCACCGGGGAGCTGTTTTTT,CASSVEGLVTGELFF
TRBJ2-5,TRBD1,TRBV7-2,few,TGTGCCAGCAGCCTGGGACAGGTGATCCAAGAGACCCAGTACTTC,CASSLGQVIQETQYF
TRBJ2-6,TRBD1,TRBV6-5,few,TGTGCCAGCAGTTACTCGTCGGGACAGTCCAGCTCTGGGGCCAACGTCCTGACTTTC,CASSYSSGQSSSGANVLTF
TRBJ2-1,.,TRBV9,.,TGTGCCAGCACCCAAGGTAGCGGCTCCTACAATGAGCAGTTCTTC,CASTQGSGSYNEQFF
TRBJ1-3,.,TRBV2,.,TGTGCCAGCAGGGGGACACAGTCGGGAAACACCATATATTTT,CASRGTQSGNTIYF
TRBJ2-1,TRBD1,TRBV5-6,many,TGTGCCAGCAGCACTCCAGGGGGCGGGTATGAGCAGTTCTTC,CASSTPGGGYEQFF
TRBJ2-7,.,TRBV7-8,many,TGTGCCAGCAGCCCAGGCGCGAGTGGTGAGCAGTACTTC,CASSPGASGEQYF
TRBJ2-3,TRBD2,TRBV20-1,.,TGCAGTGCTAGACCTCAGACTAGCGGGAGTGTAAATACGCAGTATTTT,CSARPQTSGSVNTQYF
TRBJ2-1,TRBD2,TRBV24-1,.,TGTGCCACCAGTGATTTGGAGCGGGAGTTTTACAATGAGCAGTTCTTC,CATSDLEREFYNEQFF
TRBJ2-7,.,TRBV7-9,many,TGTGCCAGCAGCTTAGGGGGGTTTGGCGAGCAGTACTTC,CASSLGGFGEQYF
TRBJ2-7,.,TRBV30,few,TGTGCCTGGAGCCGAAGTCGGTCCTACGAGCAGTACTTC,CAWSRSRSYEQYF
TRBJ2-1,TRBD2,TRBV6-2/TRBV6-3,.,TGTGCCAGCAGTTACCCCCTAGCGGGAGTGGGCAATGAGCAGTTCTTC,CASSYPLAGVGNEQFF
TRBJ2-5,TRBD1,TRBV6-2/TRBV6-3,many,TGTGCCAGCAGTTACCCGCCGGGACAGGGGGCGACAACCCAACCCCAAGAGACCCAGTACTTC,CASSYPPGQGATTQPQETQYF
TRBJ2-1,.,TRBV20-1,many,TGCAGTGCCCCACCGGCCGGGGTCGAGCAGTTCTTC,CSAPPAGVEQFF
TRBJ2-3,.,TRBV7-6,few,TGTGCCAGCAGCTTAGTGGGGTCCGTTGGCGGGACCCCTAGCACAGATACGCAGTATTTT,CASSLVGSVGGTPSTDTQYF
TRBJ2-1,TRBD2,TRBV20-1,many,TGCAGTGCAACCGGGACTAGCGGGAGCTACAATGAGCAGTTCTTC,CSATGTSGSYNEQFF
TRBJ2-1,TRBD2,TRBV20-1,.,TGCAGCACAAGTCCAGCGGGAGGGAAAGGCAATGAGCAGTTCTTC,CSTSPAGGKGNEQFF
TRBJ2-3,.,TRBV7-9,many,TGTGCCAGCAGCTTAGGACTAAGCGACACAGATACGCAGTATTTT,CASSLGLSDTDTQYF
TRBJ2-1,TRBD2,TRBV6-1,.,TGTGCCACCTGCCTAACTAGCGGGAGATACAATGAGCAGTTCTTC,CATCLTSGRYNEQFF
TRBJ2-7,TRBD1,TRBV27,few,TGTGCCAGCAGTTTGTGGACAGGGAACGAGCAGTACTTC,CASSLWTGNEQYF
TRBJ1-1,.,TRBV11-1,.,TGTGCCAGCAGCTTTTCGGGGAACACTGGCGCTTTCTTT,CASSFSGNTGAFF
TRBJ2-2,.,TRBV5-1,few,TGCGCCAGCGGTGAGGGAGGTATCACCGGGGAGCTGTTTTTT,CASGEGGITGELFF
TRBJ2-2,TRBD2,TRBV13,.,TGTGCCAGCAGCTCACTAGCGGGGGGTGAGACCGGGGAGCTGTTTTTT,CASSSLAGGETGELFF
TRBJ2-1,TRBD2,TRBV11-2,many,TGTGCCAGCAGCTCAACTAGCGCAGTGCTCTACAATGAGCAGTTCTTC,CASSSTSAVLYNEQFF
TRBJ1-1,.,TRBV2,few,TGTGCCAGCAGTTCACTGCCCCATGAAGCTTTCTTT,CASSSLPHEAFF
TRBJ2-7,.,TRBV28,many,TGTGCCAGCAGTTCCAGCCTATACGAGCAGTACTTC,CASSSSLYEQYF
TRBJ2-7,.,TRBV5-1,many,TGCGCCAGCAGCTTCGACGTCGAGCAGTACTTC,CASSFDVEQYF
TRBJ1-6,.,TRBV10-3,.,TGTGCCGTCAGTGAGTCATGGGCTACTAATTCACCCCTCCACTTT,CAVSESWATNSPLHF
TRBJ2-1,.,TRBV4-1,.,TGCGCCAGCAGCCACCAAACCAGGGGCAACAATGAGCAGTTCTTC,CASSHQTRGNNEQFF